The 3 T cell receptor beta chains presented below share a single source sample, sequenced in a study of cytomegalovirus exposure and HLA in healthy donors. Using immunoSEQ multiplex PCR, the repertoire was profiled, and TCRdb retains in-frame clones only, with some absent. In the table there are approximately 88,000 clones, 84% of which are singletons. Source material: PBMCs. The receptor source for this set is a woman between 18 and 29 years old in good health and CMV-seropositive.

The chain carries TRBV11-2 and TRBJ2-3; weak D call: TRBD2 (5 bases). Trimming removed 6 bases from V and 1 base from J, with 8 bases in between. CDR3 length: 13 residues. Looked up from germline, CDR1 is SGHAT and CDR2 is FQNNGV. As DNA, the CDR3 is TGTGCCAGCAGGCCACTAGGCACAGATACGCAGTATTTT. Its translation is CASRPLGTDTQYF.

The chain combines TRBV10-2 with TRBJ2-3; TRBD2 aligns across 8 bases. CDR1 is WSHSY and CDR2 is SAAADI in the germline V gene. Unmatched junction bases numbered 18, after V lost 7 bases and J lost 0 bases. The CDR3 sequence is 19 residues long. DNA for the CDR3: TGCGCCAGCACGGAAACTAGCGGACCGGTTGTAGGGAGCACAGATACGCAGTATTTT. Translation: CASTETSGPVVGSTDTQYF.

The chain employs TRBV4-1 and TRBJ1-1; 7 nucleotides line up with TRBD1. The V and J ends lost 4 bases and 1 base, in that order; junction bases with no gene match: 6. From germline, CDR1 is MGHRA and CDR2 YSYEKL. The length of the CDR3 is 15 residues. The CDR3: CASSPYRGENTEAFF. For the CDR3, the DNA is TGCGCCAGCAGCCCGTACAGGGGAGAGAACACTGAAGCTTTCTTT.